A selection of T cell receptor beta chains follows, all from one sample in a study of T-cell reconstitution after alpha-beta-depleted transplantation in children. TCRdb called the PCR reads again in MiXCR, with one record for every CDR3 protein. This table has almost 500,000 distinct CDR3 sequences, around 12% appearing once. The sample in question was PBMCs from the stem cell graft donor, obtained from the stem cell graft. The receptors derive from a human donor who donated a stem cell graft to a child with combined immunodeficiency. The CDR3 runs from the conserved cysteine through the conserved F or W. Fields, in order: clone size, D gene, J gene, V gene, CDR3 protein, CDR3 DNA. D genes are given only for firm matches. Clone size is given for some rows only: seen once, a few or many times, or a class if the clone is expanded.

clone_size: many
d_call: NA
j_call: TRBJ1-1
v_call: TRBV20-1
cdr3_aa: CSARDPPVAGLNTEAFF
cdr3_nt: TGCAGTGCTAGAGATCCCCCCGTGGCAGGTTTGAACACTGAAGCTTTCTTT

clone_size: many
d_call: TRBD1
j_call: TRBJ2-5
v_call: TRBV6-5
cdr3_aa: CASSYYGTGNFQETQYF
cdr3_nt: TGTGCCAGCAGTTACTACGGGACAGGGAATTTCCAAGAGACCCAGTACTTC

clone_size: many
d_call: NA
j_call: TRBJ2-1
v_call: TRBV7-2
cdr3_aa: CASSRNGQKYNEQFF
cdr3_nt: TGTGCCAGCAGTCGAAATGGACAGAAGTACAATGAGCAGTTCTTC

clone_size: few
d_call: TRBD1
j_call: TRBJ1-4
v_call: TRBV12-3/TRBV12-4
cdr3_aa: CASSSLTGGSEKLFF
cdr3_nt: TGTGCCAGCAGTTCCCTGACAGGGGGCAGTGAAAAACTGTTTTTT

clone_size: once
d_call: TRBD1
j_call: TRBJ1-1
v_call: TRBV6-1
cdr3_aa: CASSLGQGSGTEAFF
cdr3_nt: TGTGCCAGCAGTCTTGGACAGGGAAGTGGCACTGAAGCTTTCTTT

clone_size: many
d_call: NA
j_call: TRBJ2-7
v_call: TRBV5-1
cdr3_aa: CASSLAPGRAYEQYF
cdr3_nt: TGCGCCAGCAGCTTGGCCCCAGGGAGAGCCTACGAGCAGTACTTC

clone_size: NA
d_call: NA
j_call: TRBJ1-6
v_call: TRBV10-3
cdr3_aa: CAIRGQGNSPLHF
cdr3_nt: TGTGCCATCAGAGGGCAGGGGAATTCACCCCTCCACTTT

clone_size: NA
d_call: NA
j_call: TRBJ2-7
v_call: TRBV3-1
cdr3_aa: CASSHSHGDYEQYF
cdr3_nt: TGTGCCAGCAGCCACTCTCACGGAGACTACGAGCAGTACTTC

clone_size: many
d_call: NA
j_call: TRBJ2-5
v_call: TRBV5-1
cdr3_aa: CASRSRGSGQAYF
cdr3_nt: TGCGCCAGCAGGTCGCGTGGTTCCGGACAAGCATACTTC

clone_size: many
d_call: NA
j_call: TRBJ1-1
v_call: TRBV20-1
cdr3_aa: CSASEAFRNTEAFF
cdr3_nt: TGCAGTGCTAGCGAGGCGTTCAGGAACACTGAAGCTTTCTTT

clone_size: NA
d_call: NA
j_call: TRBJ1-2
v_call: TRBV29-1
cdr3_aa: CSVGTRVNYGYTF
cdr3_nt: TGCAGCGTGGGGACCCGAGTTAACTATGGCTACACCTTC

clone_size: few
d_call: NA
j_call: TRBJ2-7
v_call: TRBV5-1
cdr3_aa: CASSPSAPYEQYF
cdr3_nt: TGCGCCAGCAGCCCCTCGGCCCCCTACGAGCAGTACTTC

clone_size: many
d_call: NA
j_call: TRBJ2-1
v_call: TRBV5-1
cdr3_aa: CASSSGTPAAEQFF
cdr3_nt: TGCGCCAGCAGCTCAGGGACCCCAGCCGCTGAGCAGTTCTTC

clone_size: NA
d_call: NA
j_call: TRBJ1-1
v_call: TRBV7-9
cdr3_aa: CASSLGGLGAEAFF
cdr3_nt: TGTGCCAGCAGCTTAGGGGGGTTGGGAGCTGAAGCTTTCTTT

clone_size: many
d_call: NA
j_call: TRBJ2-7
v_call: TRBV12-3/TRBV12-4
cdr3_aa: CASNSHAGTNEQYF
cdr3_nt: TGTGCCAGCAATTCTCACGCGGGGACCAACGAGCAGTACTTC

clone_size: NA
d_call: TRBD1
j_call: TRBJ1-1
v_call: TRBV3-1
cdr3_aa: CASSQVSRSGTGGAFF
cdr3_nt: TGTGCCAGCAGCCAAGTGTCGAGGAGCGGAACAGGGGGAGCTTTCTTT

clone_size: NA
d_call: TRBD1
j_call: TRBJ2-7
v_call: TRBV5-6
cdr3_aa: CASSLNRGWRAAYEQYF
cdr3_nt: TGTGCCAGCAGCTTAAACAGGGGATGGCGGGCAGCCTACGAGCAGTACTTC

clone_size: NA
d_call: TRBD1
j_call: TRBJ2-5
v_call: TRBV27
cdr3_aa: CASQQGASLQETQYF
cdr3_nt: TGTGCCAGCCAACAGGGGGCCTCACTCCAAGAGACCCAGTACTTC

clone_size: few
d_call: NA
j_call: TRBJ2-4
v_call: TRBV6-8
cdr3_aa: CASSYWLAKNIQYF
cdr3_nt: TGTGCCAGCAGTTACTGGCTAGCCAAAAACATTCAGTACTTC

clone_size: few
d_call: NA
j_call: TRBJ2-2
v_call: TRBV4-3
cdr3_aa: CASSQVGSGGELFF
cdr3_nt: TGCGCCAGCAGCCAAGTGGGATCAGGCGGGGAGCTGTTTTTT

clone_size: few
d_call: NA
j_call: TRBJ2-1
v_call: TRBV12-3/TRBV12-4
cdr3_aa: CASSPRRRGGSKFF
cdr3_nt: TGTGCCAGCAGTCCAAGGAGACGAGGCGGTAGCAAGTTCTTC

clone_size: few
d_call: NA
j_call: TRBJ2-7
v_call: TRBV5-1
cdr3_aa: CASSLGAAGDEQYF
cdr3_nt: TGCGCCAGCAGCTTGGGGGCAGCCGGAGACGAGCAGTACTTC

clone_size: few
d_call: TRBD1
j_call: TRBJ2-3
v_call: TRBV29-1
cdr3_aa: CSVHRPGTEKSTDTQYF
cdr3_nt: TGCAGCGTGCATAGACCCGGGACAGAGAAAAGCACAGATACGCAGTATTTT

clone_size: NA
d_call: NA
j_call: TRBJ1-1
v_call: TRBV12-3/TRBV12-4
cdr3_aa: CASSGPWLAFF
cdr3_nt: TGTGCCAGCAGTGGCCCATGGTTGGCTTTCTTT

clone_size: many
d_call: TRBD2
j_call: TRBJ2-3
v_call: TRBV4-3
cdr3_aa: CASSQGTSGRDDTQYF
cdr3_nt: TGCGCCAGCAGCCAAGGGACTAGCGGGAGGGATGATACGCAGTATTTT

clone_size: NA
d_call: TRBD2
j_call: TRBJ2-5
v_call: TRBV6-1
cdr3_aa: CASRLGGQQETQYF
cdr3_nt: TGTGCCAGCAGACTGGGAGGGCAGCAAGAGACCCAGTACTTC

clone_size: few
d_call: TRBD2
j_call: TRBJ2-1
v_call: TRBV9
cdr3_aa: CASSVVHSGNNNEQFF
cdr3_nt: TGTGCCAGCAGCGTAGTACATAGCGGGAACAACAATGAGCAGTTCTTC

clone_size: many
d_call: TRBD1
j_call: TRBJ2-1
v_call: TRBV4-3
cdr3_aa: CASSQESGGFEQFF
cdr3_nt: TGCGCCAGCAGCCAAGAGTCAGGGGGCTTTGAGCAGTTCTTC

clone_size: few
d_call: NA
j_call: TRBJ2-1
v_call: TRBV12-3/TRBV12-4
cdr3_aa: CASSLGRGDSYNEQFF
cdr3_nt: TGTGCCAGCAGTTTGGGGCGGGGCGATTCCTACAATGAGCAGTTCTTC

clone_size: few
d_call: NA
j_call: TRBJ2-3
v_call: TRBV7-2
cdr3_aa: CASSFGPVRAGTQYF
cdr3_nt: TGTGCCAGCAGCTTTGGGCCCGTCAGGGCGGGTACGCAGTATTTT

clone_size: many
d_call: NA
j_call: TRBJ2-5
v_call: TRBV18
cdr3_aa: CASSPLSRAVETQYF
cdr3_nt: TGTGCCAGCTCACCACTCTCAAGAGCGGTAGAGACCCAGTACTTC

clone_size: many
d_call: TRBD2
j_call: TRBJ2-1
v_call: TRBV12-3/TRBV12-4
cdr3_aa: CASSFGLAGGNEQFF
cdr3_nt: TGCGCCAGCAGCTTCGGACTAGCGGGGGGGAATGAGCAGTTCTTC

clone_size: many
d_call: NA
j_call: TRBJ2-1
v_call: TRBV6-4
cdr3_aa: CASSDSPSEYNEQFF
cdr3_nt: TGTGCCAGCAGTGACTCTCCCTCCGAATACAATGAGCAGTTCTTC

clone_size: NA
d_call: NA
j_call: TRBJ2-5
v_call: TRBV12-3/TRBV12-4
cdr3_aa: CASRPLGSDAETQYF
cdr3_nt: TGTGCCAGCAGACCTCTAGGGTCGGATGCGGAGACCCAGTACTTC

clone_size: NA
d_call: TRBD2
j_call: TRBJ2-7
v_call: TRBV11-2
cdr3_aa: CASSLGGGDGEQYF
cdr3_nt: TGTGCCAGCAGCTTAGGGGGGGGGGACGGCGAGCAGTACTTC

clone_size: NA
d_call: NA
j_call: TRBJ2-5
v_call: TRBV5-1
cdr3_aa: CASSLVFQETQYF
cdr3_nt: TGCGCCAGCAGCTTGGTGTTTCAAGAGACCCAGTACTTC

clone_size: NA
d_call: NA
j_call: TRBJ1-6
v_call: TRBV18
cdr3_aa: CASSPESSYNSPLHF
cdr3_nt: TGTGCCAGCTCACCTGAGAGCTCCTATAATTCACCCCTCCACTTT

clone_size: few
d_call: NA
j_call: TRBJ2-3
v_call: TRBV9
cdr3_aa: CASSAPGDTQYF
cdr3_nt: TGTGCCAGCAGTGCCCCGGGGGATACGCAGTATTTT

clone_size: NA
d_call: NA
j_call: TRBJ1-4
v_call: TRBV6-1
cdr3_aa: CASNQAEKLFF
cdr3_nt: TGTGCCAGCAACCAGGCTGAAAAACTGTTTTTT

clone_size: few
d_call: TRBD1
j_call: TRBJ2-3
v_call: TRBV5-1
cdr3_aa: CASSLVAGGDTGTDTQYF
cdr3_nt: TGCGCCAGCAGCTTGGTGGCAGGGGGTGATACGGGCACAGATACGCAGTATTTT

clone_size: many
d_call: TRBD1
j_call: TRBJ2-7
v_call: TRBV15
cdr3_aa: CATSAEQGIPRGEQYF
cdr3_nt: TGTGCCACCAGCGCCGAACAGGGGATCCCTAGGGGCGAGCAGTACTTC

clone_size: many
d_call: TRBD2
j_call: TRBJ2-1
v_call: TRBV4-3
cdr3_aa: CASSQVAGGHEQFF
cdr3_nt: TGCGCCAGCAGCCAGGTAGCGGGGGGCCATGAGCAGTTCTTC

clone_size: many
d_call: TRBD2
j_call: TRBJ2-7
v_call: TRBV29-1
cdr3_aa: CSGGTSGKEQYF
cdr3_nt: TGCAGCGGGGGGACTAGCGGAAAAGAGCAGTACTTC

clone_size: few
d_call: NA
j_call: TRBJ2-3
v_call: TRBV20-1
cdr3_aa: CSATGPSSTDTQYF
cdr3_nt: TGCAGTGCAACGGGACCCTCGAGCACAGATACGCAGTATTTT

clone_size: few
d_call: NA
j_call: TRBJ2-1
v_call: TRBV29-1
cdr3_aa: CSVEVDSSSYNEQFF
cdr3_nt: TGCAGCGTTGAAGTGGACTCAAGCTCCTACAATGAGCAGTTCTTC

clone_size: few
d_call: TRBD1
j_call: TRBJ2-5
v_call: TRBV28
cdr3_aa: CASSPYPLDRQQETQYF
cdr3_nt: TGTGCCAGCAGTCCCTATCCCTTGGACAGGCAACAAGAGACCCAGTACTTC

clone_size: NA
d_call: TRBD1
j_call: TRBJ2-7
v_call: TRBV20-1
cdr3_aa: CSARGGTGDYEQYF
cdr3_nt: TGCAGTGCTAGGGGGGGGACAGGGGACTACGAGCAGTACTTC

clone_size: NA
d_call: TRBD2
j_call: TRBJ2-1
v_call: TRBV7-8
cdr3_aa: CASSLELAGGSYNEQFF
cdr3_nt: TGTGCCAGCAGCTTGGAACTAGCGGGAGGGTCATACAATGAGCAGTTCTTC

clone_size: many
d_call: NA
j_call: TRBJ2-1
v_call: TRBV12-3/TRBV12-4
cdr3_aa: CASSHDYIEQFF
cdr3_nt: TGTGCCAGCAGCCACGACTATATTGAGCAGTTCTTC

clone_size: NA
d_call: NA
j_call: TRBJ1-2
v_call: TRBV9
cdr3_aa: CASSAAIGVNYGYTF
cdr3_nt: TGTGCCAGCAGCGCCGCGATCGGGGTGAACTATGGCTACACCTTC

clone_size: NA
d_call: NA
j_call: TRBJ2-3
v_call: TRBV7-2
cdr3_aa: CASSYRQQGISQYF
cdr3_nt: TGTGCCAGCAGCTACCGGCAACAGGGCATTTCGCAGTATTTT

clone_size: NA
d_call: NA
j_call: TRBJ2-3
v_call: TRBV12-3/TRBV12-4
cdr3_aa: CASSPGTYTQYF
cdr3_nt: TGTGCCAGCAGCCCCGGGACTTATACGCAGTATTTT

clone_size: few
d_call: TRBD2
j_call: TRBJ2-1
v_call: TRBV4-1
cdr3_aa: CASSQGLAGLSSYNEQFF
cdr3_nt: TGCGCCAGCAGCCAGGGACTAGCGGGGTTAAGCTCCTACAATGAGCAGTTCTTC

clone_size: NA
d_call: NA
j_call: TRBJ2-7
v_call: TRBV3-1
cdr3_aa: CASSQVGRVGGQTHQQYF
cdr3_nt: TGTGCCAGCAGCCAAGTCGGTCGGGTCGGAGGACAGACCCACCAGCAGTACTTC